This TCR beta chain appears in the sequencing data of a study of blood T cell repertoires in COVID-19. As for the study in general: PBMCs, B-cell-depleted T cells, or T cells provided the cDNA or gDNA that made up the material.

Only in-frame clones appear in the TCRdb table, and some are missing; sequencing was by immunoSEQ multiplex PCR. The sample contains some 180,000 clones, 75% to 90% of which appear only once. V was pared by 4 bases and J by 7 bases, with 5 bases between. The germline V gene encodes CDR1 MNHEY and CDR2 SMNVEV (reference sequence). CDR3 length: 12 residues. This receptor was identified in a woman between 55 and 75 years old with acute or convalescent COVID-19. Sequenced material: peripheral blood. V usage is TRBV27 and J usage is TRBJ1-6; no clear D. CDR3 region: CASSSFNSPLHF. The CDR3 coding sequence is TGTGCCAGCAGTTCGTTCAATTCACCCCTCCACTTT.